Below are 32 T cell receptor beta chains sequenced from a single sample in a study of cytomegalovirus exposure and HLA in healthy donors. PCR involved 60 Vbeta and 13 Jbeta primers. Using immunoSEQ multiplex PCR, the repertoire was profiled, and TCRdb retains in-frame clones only, with some absent. Here the sample spans 150,000 or so clones, 75% to 90% being singletons. The sequenced sample consisted of PBMCs. The receptor source for this set is a male donor in good health and CMV-seropositive.

V is TRBV4-1 and J is TRBJ2-1; possibly TRBD2 for D (6 bases). Germline V gives CDR1 MGHRA, CDR2 YSYEKL. Trimming pared 5 bases from V and 6 bases from J, leaving 17 bases between. This CDR3 spans 15 amino acids. CDR3 loop: CASSLYTLSGNEQFF. CDR3 coding DNA: TGCGCCAGCAGCTTATACACCCTTAGCGGCAATGAGCAGTTCTTC.

For this clone: An end of the junction does not agree with germline; a read error may underlie this. The chain couples TRBV7-9 to TRBJ2-7; 9 positions match TRBD2. The CDR3 totals 15 residues. The germline CDR1 and CDR2 sequences are SEHNR and FQNEAQ (reference sequence). The CDR3 region is CSSSLGLAESYEQYF. The DNA for the CDR3 is TGTTCCAGCAGCTTGGGACTAGCAGAGTCCTACGAGCAGTACTTC.

The chain combines TRBV7-8 with TRBJ1-2; D is possibly TRBD1 (6 bases). This CDR3 is 16 amino acids long. Germline V CDR1 and CDR2: SGHVS, FQNEAQ. Trimming cost V 4 bases and J 7 bases, with 22 bases left between them. The CDR3 spells CASSSRVGGEPSGYTF. The CDR3 nucleotides are TGTGCCAGCAGCTCAAGGGTAGGGGGGGAACCCTCTGGCTACACCTTC.

The sample holds one count of this clone. The J gene is TRBJ2-5, the V gene TRBV5-6; TRBD1 matches 9 bases. CDR1 and CDR2 from the germline V gene are SGHDT and YYEEEE. V shed 4 bases, J shed 5 bases, and the junction held 9 bases outside the gene matches. The CDR3 runs 15 residues. In nucleotides, the CDR3 is TGTGCCAGCAGCCTAAAAACAGGGGGCGGGGAGACCCAGTACTTC. The encoded protein is CASSLKTGGGETQYF.

This clone was counted a few times. The chain employs TRBV9 and TRBJ2-7; D is perhaps TRBD1 (5 bases). Trimming left V 4 bases short and J 6 bases short, with 20 bases between. The CDR3 runs to 15 residues. CDR1 SGDLS and CDR2 YYNGEE come from the germline V gene. This CDR3 is CASSPPQGRVREQYF. The DNA of the CDR3 is TGTGCCAGCAGCCCCCCCCAGGGCAGGGTACGCGAGCAGTACTTC.

This clone appeared a few times. This chain joins TRBV29-1 and TRBJ2-5; TRBD2 matches at 14 bases. The J call is doubtful: the DNA matches TRBJ2-7 better. Germline V gene data show CDR1 as SQVTM and CDR2 as ANQGSEA. The length of the CDR3 is 13 residues. The CDR3 protein is CSVSGLAGAEQYF. The CDR3 DNA sequence: TGCAGCGTTTCGGGACTAGCGGGAGCCGAGCAGTACTTC.

This clone has just one count. V and J are TRBV4-3 and TRBJ2-3, with 9 bases aligning to TRBD1. Germline loops: CDR1 LGHNA, CDR2 YSLEER. The J segment lost 4 bases and the V segment lost 5 bases, leaving 10 bases of the junction unmatched. The CDR3 has 16 residues. CDR3 coding DNA: TGCGCCAGCAGCACTGGGACAGGGAGTATGGCAGATACGCAGTATTTT. It specifies CASSTGTGSMADTQYF.

The chain employs TRBV4-1 and TRBJ1-2, with TRBD1 as a possible D gene (5 bases). The germline V gene has CDR1 MGHRA and CDR2 YSYEKL. Trimming removed 4 bases at V and 6 bases at J, with 12 bases between. CDR3 length: 13 amino acids. CDR3 in DNA: TGCGCCAGCAGCCCCCAGCGGGGGAATGGCTACACCTTC. This translates into CASSPQRGNGYTF.

V and J are TRBV9 and TRBJ2-5, with D possibly matching TRBD1 (6 bases). V shed 4 bases and J shed 5 bases, with 18 bases lying between them. This CDR3 is built from 15 residues. Germline V CDR1 and CDR2: SGDLS, YYNGEE. CDR3 protein: CASSPGAGSQETQYF. The CDR3 coding sequence is TGTGCCAGCAGCCCAGGGGCCGGATCCCAGGAGACCCAGTACTTC.

This clone was observed once. This chain connects TRBV7-2 to TRBJ2-1, with a tentative D call TRBD1 (6 bases). Trimming pared 1 base from V and 7 bases from J, leaving 17 bases between. The CDR3 spans 16 residues. Germline assignment: CDR1 SGHTA and CDR2 FQGNSA. CDR3 residues: CASSLVGDTPRNEQFF. The CDR3 DNA is TGTGCCAGCAGCTTAGTGGGGGACACCCCGCGGAATGAGCAGTTCTTC.

The rearrangement joins TRBV5-1 to TRBJ2-2; 8 nucleotides match TRBD2. The CDR3 sequence is 15 residues long. Germline CDR1 is SGHRS and CDR2 is YFSETQ. The J segment lost 1 base and the V segment lost 4 bases, leaving 3 bases of the junction unmatched. The CDR3 spells CASSVGGVNTGELFF. The CDR3 DNA follows: TGCGCCAGCAGCGTCGGGGGGGTGAACACCGGGGAGCTGTTTTTT.

The chain recombines TRBV13 with TRBJ1-1, with D unresolved. The germline V gene has CDR1 PRHDT and CDR2 FYEKMQ (reference sequence). This CDR3 spans 14 amino acids. Trimming took off 2 bases at V and 4 bases at J, with 11 bases between the two ends. CDR3 DNA sequence: TGTGCCAGCAGCTTACCGGGTTTGGCCACTGAAGCTTTCTTT. It is translated as CASSLPGLATEAFF.

The chain carries TRBV10-3 and TRBJ2-3; 7 bases are shared with TRBD2. The CDR3 is made up of 15 amino acids. Germline V gene sequence: CDR1 ENHRY, CDR2 SYGVKD. The V and J ends lost 5 bases and 4 bases, in that order; junction bases with no gene match: 9. CDR3 residues: CAISRPAGLSDTQYF. DNA of the CDR3: TGTGCCATCAGTCGGCCAGCGGGACTGTCAGATACGCAGTATTTT.

This clone was counted only a few times. Here the CDR3 DNA reads TGTGCCAGCAGTGTTCTAGCTTACGAGCAGTACTTC. Encoded protein: CASSVLAYEQYF. The rearrangement links TRBV2 to TRBJ2-7; possibly TRBD2 for D (5 bases). V was cut by 4 bases and J by 4 bases, with 8 bases left in between. This CDR3 is built from 12 residues. The germline gives CDR1 SNHLY, CDR2 FYNNEI.

The J gene is TRBJ1-5, the V gene TRBV28; D might be TRBD1 (6 bases). Germline V gene sequence: CDR1 MDHEN, CDR2 SYDVKM. The CDR3 sequence is 16 residues long. The germline V and J ends were trimmed by 5 bases and 0 bases, with 14 bases remaining between them. The CDR3 bases are TGTGCCAGCAGTCCGGGGGGGCGGCATAGCAATCAGCCCCAGCATTTT. Protein sequence: CASSPGGRHSNQPQHF.

CDR3 nucleotides: TGTGCCAGCAGCGCACCGGGACAGGGAGGAGATTTGGGAGAGACCCAGTACTTC. This sequence encodes CASSAPGQGGDLGETQYF. The chain employs TRBV9 and TRBJ2-5, with 9 bases that match TRBD1. Losses at the gene ends were 3 bases for V and 4 bases for J; bases not matched to a gene: 16. Germline CDR1 SGDLS, CDR2 YYNGEE. The CDR3 contains 18 residues.

Written as DNA, the CDR3 is TGTGCCAGCAGCTTAGGGACAGATAGCAATCAGCCCCAGCATTTT. It codes for CASSLGTDSNQPQHF. The chain recombines TRBV7-2 with TRBJ1-5; possibly TRBD1 for D (6 bases). V dropped 1 base and J dropped 0 bases, with 7 bases sitting between them. The CDR3 loop spans 15 amino acids. Germline V gives CDR1 SGHTA, CDR2 FQGNSA.

J is TRBJ2-1 and V is TRBV13, with 8 bases lining up with TRBD2. Germline trimming cut 6 bases from V and 4 bases from J; bases unmatched to any gene: 8. The CDR3 sequence is 15 residues long. Germline lookup yields CDR1 PRHDT and CDR2 FYEKMQ (reference sequence). DNA for the CDR3: TGTGCCAGCAGTACTAGCGGTATAATTTACAATGAGCAGTTCTTC. Its translation is CASSTSGIIYNEQFF.

V and J are TRBV30 and TRBJ2-3, with D possibly being TRBD2 (6 bases). Germline V gene data show CDR1 as GTSNPN and CDR2 as SVGIG (reference sequence). V was cut by 2 bases and J by 5 bases, with 11 bases left in between. The CDR3 extends over 13 amino acids. CDR3 sequence: CAWSPRLEDTQYF. Here the CDR3 DNA reads TGTGCCTGGAGTCCACGACTAGAAGATACGCAGTATTTT.

This sequence joins TRBV6-6 and TRBJ1-2; 7 bases fit TRBD1. There are 14 residues in the CDR3. Germline trimming cut 6 bases from V and 5 bases from J; bases unmatched to any gene: 9. Germline assignment: CDR1 MNHNY and CDR2 SVGAGI (reference sequence). CDR3 DNA: TGTGCCAGCAGGGCGACAGGGAGAGATTATGGCTACACCTTC. This encodes CASRATGRDYGYTF.

The CDR3 spells CASSSFPLPGQDTEAFF. In DNA form, the CDR3 reads TGTGCCAGCAGCTCGTTCCCTCTGCCTGGACAGGACACTGAAGCTTTCTTT. The rearrangement uses TRBV7-2 and TRBJ1-1; 7 nucleotides line up with TRBD1. The CDR3 sequence is 17 residues long. Trimming cost V 4 bases and J 3 bases; bases outside gene matches: 14. CDR1 and CDR2 (germline): SGHTA, FQGNSA.

V and J are TRBV18 and TRBJ2-7; no firm D call. V was clipped by 6 bases and J by 2 bases, with 11 bases between them. Germline lookup yields CDR1 KGHSH and CDR2 LQKENI. There are 13 residues in the CDR3. CDR3 DNA: TGTGCCAGCTCTCCCGGCGGTCCCTACGAGCAGTACTTC. Its translation is CASSPGGPYEQYF.

The rearrangement links TRBV18 to TRBJ2-7; TRBD1 matches 7 bases. Germline V gene lookup returns CDR1 KGHSH and CDR2 LQKENI. This CDR3 is 16 amino acids long. The V and J ends lost 5 bases and 0 bases, in that order; junction bases with no gene match: 10. DNA of the CDR3: TGTGCCAGCTCATCAACAAGTCAGGGGGTCTCCTACGAGCAGTACTTC. Its translation: CASSSTSQGVSYEQYF.

The rearrangement links TRBV7-8 to TRBJ1-3; 8 bases are a match to TRBD1. With V trimmed by 5 bases and J by 0 bases, 9 bases remained unmatched. The CDR3 length is 17 residues. Germline V lookup: CDR1 SGHVS, CDR2 FQNEAQ. CDR3 DNA: TGTGCCAGCAGCCAGAGGGACAGGCAACACTCTGGAAACACCATATATTTT. It is translated as CASSQRDRQHSGNTIYF.

This clone has only one observation. The chain carries TRBV18 and TRBJ2-1, with 11 bases fitting TRBD2. CDR3 length: 16 residues. From germline, CDR1 is KGHSH and CDR2 LQKENI. The J segment lost 7 bases and the V segment lost 2 bases, leaving 7 bases of the junction unmatched. The CDR3: CASSPVAGGPGNEQFF. In DNA, the CDR3 is TGTGCCAGCTCACCAGTAGCGGGAGGGCCGGGGAATGAGCAGTTCTTC.

As DNA, the CDR3 is TGCAGCGTTGAACGGGGTACCCATGGCTACACCTTC. Protein sequence: CSVERGTHGYTF. This chain uses TRBV29-1 with TRBJ1-2, with D hard to call. Deletions cut 2 bases from V and 6 bases from J, with 10 bases between. CDR1 and CDR2 from the germline V gene are SQVTM and ANQGSEA. There are 12 residues in the CDR3.

This clone was detected a few times. The rearrangement links TRBV6-1 to TRBJ1-2; no clear D. Per the germline V gene, CDR1 is MNHNS and CDR2 is SASEGT. Trimming cost V 6 bases and J 0 bases, with 14 bases left between them. This CDR3 is built from 15 residues. The CDR3 protein is CASSLSVLANYGYTF. Here the CDR3 DNA reads TGTGCCAGCAGCCTATCCGTCTTAGCTAACTATGGCTACACCTTC.

The rearrangement joins TRBV28 to TRBJ2-6, with D possibly matching TRBD2 (5 bases). The CDR3 extends over 15 amino acids. Germline values: CDR1 MDHEN, CDR2 SYDVKM. V lost 10 bases, J lost 0 bases, and 13 bases lay in between. The CDR3 bases are TGTGCCACGCAACCCGGGAACTCTGGGGCCAACGTCCTGACTTTC. Protein: CATQPGNSGANVLTF. The variable domain in full, with the rest retrieved from reference TRBV28 and TRBJ2-6, is DVKVTQSSRYLVKRTGEKVFLECVQDMDHENMFWYRQDPGLGLRLIYFSYDVKMKEKGDIPEGYSVSREKKERFSLILESASTNQTSMYLCATQPGNSGANVLTFGAGSRLTVL.

Only a few counts were recorded for this clone. The chain recombines TRBV19 with TRBJ1-1; unclear D gene. This CDR3 spans 15 amino acids. In germline, CDR1 is LNHDA, CDR2 SQIVND (reference sequence). With 0 bases removed from V and 5 bases from J, the gap between germline ends came to 13 bases. DNA for the CDR3: TGTGCCAGTAGTATAGAGATAGTGGGCGTGACTGAAGCTTTCTTT. Protein sequence: CASSIEIVGVTEAFF.

The chain recombines TRBV7-9 with TRBJ1-1, with 7 nucleotides matching TRBD1. The CDR3 runs 16 residues. The trim removed 8 bases at V and 3 bases at J, leaving 15 bases unmatched. Germline V lookup: CDR1 SEHNR, CDR2 FQNEAQ (reference sequence). In DNA, the CDR3 is TGTGCCAGCCGTGCTTACGGACAGGTGGGGGACACTGAAGCTTTCTTT. Its translation: CASRAYGQVGDTEAFF.

This chain links TRBV21-1 with TRBJ1-5. TRBV21-1 is recorded as a pseudogene. The CDR3 totals 13 residues. The CDR3: CATLFRSNQPQHF. CDR3 bases: TGTGCCACCCTATTTCGTAGCAATCAGCCCCAGCATTTT.

The rearrangement uses TRBV9 and TRBJ2-7; D may be TRBD2 (5 bases). The CDR3 spans 16 residues. Per the germline V gene, CDR1 is SGDLS and CDR2 is YYNGEE. The V and J ends lost 3 bases and 4 bases respectively, with 20 bases between them. This CDR3 reads CASSATPGSTGYEQYF. CDR3 sequence (DNA): TGTGCCAGCAGCGCCACCCCAGGTTCCACGGGATACGAGCAGTACTTC.